Below, 28 T cell receptor beta chains from the same sample are listed, as sequenced in a study of radiotherapy plus CTLA-4 blockade in lung cancer. Clones were read by immunoSEQ multiplex PCR, and TCRdb kept only the in-frame ones, dropping some. Of 40,000 to 45,000 clones listed, 77% are singletons. The input for sequencing was peripheral blood, taken from a patient treated with radiotherapy plus ipilimumab. The receptors come from a human donor with non-small cell lung cancer whose response to radiotherapy plus ipilimumab could not be evaluated.

This clone has a handful of counts. The chain is built from TRBV6-5 and TRBJ2-1, with D perhaps matching TRBD2 (6 bases). Germline V lookup: CDR1 MNHEY, CDR2 SVGAGI. CDR3 size: 14 residues. V lost 2 bases to trimming and J lost 6 bases, with 11 bases between them. The CDR3 reads CASSYGAGSNEQFF. CDR3 DNA sequence: TGTGCCAGCAGTTACGGAGCGGGCAGCAATGAGCAGTTCTTC.

A remark on this clone: The same CDR3 is also encoded by other DNA sequences in this sample. This sequence joins TRBV18 and TRBJ1-3; a possible D gene is TRBD1 (6 bases). This CDR3 is built from 15 residues. Germline lookup yields CDR1 KGHSH and CDR2 LQKENI. V gave up 3 bases and J gave up 0 bases, with 9 bases separating them. The CDR3 here is CASSPRTVSGNTIYF. CDR3 DNA sequence: TGTGCCAGCTCACCGAGGACAGTCTCTGGAAACACCATATATTTT.

The rearrangement links TRBV7-9 to TRBJ1-1; maybe TRBD1 (6 bases). Germline CDR1 and CDR2: SEHNR and FQNEAQ (reference sequence). Deletions cut 5 bases from V and 5 bases from J, with 15 bases between. CDR3 length equals 14 residues. The CDR3 loop reads CASSPGGGRTEAFF. CDR3 nucleotides: TGTGCCAGCAGCCCTGGGGGGGGGCGGACTGAAGCTTTCTTT.

The J gene is TRBJ1-6, the V gene TRBV5-8; 7 bases line up with TRBD1. The CDR3 consists of 16 residues. The V and J ends lost 5 bases and 0 bases, in that order; junction bases with no gene match: 5. Germline-derived CDR1 and CDR2 are SGHTS and YDEGEE. CDR3 sequence (DNA): TGTGCCAGCAGGAGGGGGCCAGGCTCCTATAATTCACCCCTCCACTTT. Translating gives CASRRGPGSYNSPLHF. The whole variable domain, filled in from reference TRBV5-8 and TRBJ1-6, reads EAGVTQSPTHLIKTRGQQATLRCSPISGHTSVYWYQQALGLGLQFLLWYDEGEERNRGNFPPRFSGRQFPNYSSELNVNALELEDSALYLCASRRGPGSYNSPLHFGNGTRLTVT.

The chain has TRBV5-1 and TRBJ2-7, with 9 bases lining up with TRBD2. The V and J ends lost 0 bases and 2 bases, in that order; junction bases with no gene match: 3. The CDR3 sequence is 15 residues long. Germline CDR1 is SGHRS and CDR2 is YFSETQ. The chain's CDR3 is CASSLEAGGTYEQYF. The CDR3 region has the DNA TGCGCCAGCAGCTTGGAAGCGGGAGGTACCTACGAGCAGTACTTC.

The table lists this clone with a count of one. This chain joins TRBV5-6 and TRBJ2-1; 8 bases agree with TRBD1. Trimming took 3 bases from V and 10 from J; bases not matched to a gene: 12. This CDR3 region has 15 residues. Germline V gene data show CDR1 as SGHDT and CDR2 as YYEEEE. The CDR3 DNA sequence: TGTGCCAGCAGCTACGACAGGGGATTGTTTGGCGAGCAGTTCTTC. It yields the protein CASSYDRGLFGEQFF.

This rearrangement joins TRBV9 to TRBJ2-7; TRBD2 aligns across 10 bases. Germline V gene lookup returns CDR1 SGDLS and CDR2 YYNGEE. V dropped 4 bases and J dropped 4; count of bases not matched to a gene: 8. The CDR3 sequence is 15 residues long. The CDR3 protein is CASSSGTAGGYEQYF. Here the CDR3 DNA reads TGTGCCAGCAGCTCCGGTACAGCGGGGGGGTACGAGCAGTACTTC.

This clone was recorded a few times. The genes are TRBV5-4 and TRBJ1-1, with D perhaps matching TRBD1 (5 bases). Germline V gene lookup returns CDR1 SGHNT and CDR2 YYREEE (reference sequence). V gave up 3 bases and J gave up 0 bases, with 9 bases separating them. The CDR3 covers 14 residues. CDR3 residues: CASSYKTVNTEAFF. CDR3 sequence (DNA): TGTGCCAGCAGCTATAAGACAGTGAACACTGAAGCTTTCTTT.

The chain links TRBV18 to TRBJ1-6, with 7 bases fitting TRBD1. V shed 3 bases and J 5 bases; nucleotides not matched to a gene: 1. The CDR3 extends over 14 amino acids. Germline V gene data show CDR1 as KGHSH and CDR2 as LQKENI. The CDR3 region is CASSPQGDNSPLHF. In nucleotides, the CDR3 is TGTGCCAGCTCACCCCAGGGGGATAATTCACCCCTCCACTTT.

The chain recombines TRBV10-3 with TRBJ2-3; a weak D match, TRBD2 (6 bases). Trimming shortened V by 2 bases and J by 0 bases, and 9 bases separated the two germline ends. CDR3 length: 15 amino acids. Germline CDR1 and CDR2: ENHRY and SYGVKD. CDR3 DNA: TGTGCCATCAGTGAGGGAGGGTCCAGCACAGATACGCAGTATTTT. Amino acids: CAISEGGSSTDTQYF.

The genes are TRBV18 and TRBJ2-2, with D tentatively TRBD1 (5 bases). The CDR3 has 14 residues. Germline loops: CDR1 KGHSH, CDR2 LQKENI. Trimming took 2 bases from V and 2 from J, leaving 6 bases between them. The CDR3 region is CASSPRGNTGELFF. CDR3 bases: TGTGCCAGCTCACCAAGGGGTAACACCGGGGAGCTGTTTTTT.

CDR3 sequence reads: CASSVAEGGGQDGGYTF. Written as DNA, the CDR3 is TGTGCCAGCAGCGTAGCGGAGGGGGGGGGCCAGGATGGAGGCTACACCTTC. The V call is TRBV9, the J call TRBJ1-2; TRBD1 is a possible D gene (6 bases). Trimming left V 0 bases short and J 8 bases short, with 23 bases between. Germline CDR1 and CDR2: SGDLS and YYNGEE. CDR3 length equals 17 residues.

V and J are TRBV9 and TRBJ2-1; maybe TRBD1 (5 bases). With 1 base removed from V and 6 bases from J, the gap between germline ends came to 14 bases. Germline assignment: CDR1 SGDLS and CDR2 YYNGEE. This CDR3 has 15 amino acids. The CDR3 protein is CASSVSPTALNEQFF. As DNA, the CDR3 is TGTGCCAGCAGCGTATCCCCGACAGCCCTCAATGAGCAGTTCTTC.

This clone was counted only a few times. The V gene is TRBV21-1, the J gene TRBJ1-5. TRBV21-1 is given as a pseudogene. The CDR3 consists of 14 residues. The CDR3, as DNA: TGTGCCAGCAGCAAAGTTTTTCGTAATCAGCCCCAGCATTTT. As protein: CASSKVFRNQPQHF.

V usage is TRBV6-1 and J usage is TRBJ2-7; 11 nucleotides align to TRBD1. Looked up from germline, CDR1 is MNHNS and CDR2 is SASEGT. The junction had 10 bases not matched to a gene; V was cut back by 5 bases and J by 7 bases. The CDR3 runs 15 residues. In nucleotides, the CDR3 is TGTGCCAGCAGTTCGATTCCGGGACAGGGGGTTGAGCAGTACTTC. As protein: CASSSIPGQGVEQYF.

The V call is TRBV19, the J call TRBJ2-2, with 7 bases matching TRBD1. V was clipped by 4 bases and J by 1 base; unmatched bases: 3. CDR1 is LNHDA and CDR2 is SQIVND in the germline V gene (reference sequence). This CDR3 has 15 amino acids. The DNA of the CDR3 is TGTGCCAGTAGTAGGGCAGGGGGGAACACCGGGGAGCTGTTTTTT. This codes for CASSRAGGNTGELFF.

J is TRBJ1-6 and V is TRBV6-4; tentatively, D is TRBD1 (5 bases). Trimming cost V 2 bases and J 8 bases, with 13 bases left between them. Per germline, CDR1 MRHNA and CDR2 SNTAGT. The CDR3 sequence is 15 residues long. CDR3 amino acids: CASSDRKGSDSPLHF. Written as DNA, the CDR3 is TGTGCCAGCAGTGACAGGAAGGGGTCCGATTCACCCCTCCACTTT.

The chain couples TRBV9 to TRBJ2-6, with 10 bases fitting TRBD1. The CDR3 length is 17 residues. Germline CDR1 is SGDLS and CDR2 is YYNGEE. J was trimmed by 3 bases and V by 6 bases; bases with no gene match: 9. The CDR3 DNA reads TGTGCCAGCACCCGACAGGGGGCCCTTGTTGGGGCCAACGTCCTGACTTTC. This gives the protein CASTRQGALVGANVLTF. The complete variable domain, with remaining parts taken from reference TRBV9 and TRBJ2-6, reads DSGVTQTPKHLITATGQRVTLRCSPRSGDLSVYWYQQSLDQGLQFLIQYYNGEERAKGNILERFSAQQFPDLHSELNLSSLELGDSALYFCASTRQGALVGANVLTFGAGSRLTVL.

The rearrangement uses TRBV27 and TRBJ2-7; D gene ambiguous. CDR1 and CDR2 from the germline V gene are MNHEY and SMNVEV (reference sequence). Trimming stripped 6 bases from V and 4 bases from J, with 25 bases between. CDR3 length equals 17 residues. CDR3 nucleotides: TGTGCCAGCAGCCGTCGTTGGTCACTTGAGTCTTATTACGAGCAGTACTTC. It encodes CASSRRWSLESYYEQYF.

V usage is TRBV5-1 and J usage is TRBJ1-1, with D unclear. This CDR3 spans 15 amino acids. The germline V gene encodes CDR1 SGHRS and CDR2 YFSETQ. The V gene lost 4 bases and the J gene lost 0 bases, with 13 bases spanning the gap. CDR3 nucleotide sequence: TGCGCCAGCAGCCTGGATGGCCACATGAACACTGAAGCTTTCTTT. Translation gives CASSLDGHMNTEAFF. Supplemented by reference TRBV5-1 and TRBJ1-1, the full variable domain reads KAGVTQTPRYLIKTRGQQVTLSCSPISGHRSVSWYQQTPGQGLQFLFEYFSETQRNKGNFPGRFSGRQFSNSRSEMNVSTLELGDSALYLCASSLDGHMNTEAFFGQGTRLTVV.

The chain links TRBV5-1 to TRBJ1-1; 9 nucleotides match TRBD1. The CDR3 has 15 amino acids. J lost 1 base, V lost 5 bases, and 6 bases had no gene match. Germline values: CDR1 SGHRS, CDR2 YFSETQ. CDR3 nucleotide sequence: TGCGCCAGCAGGGGGGACAGGGTTAGGAACACTGAAGCTTTCTTT. As protein: CASRGDRVRNTEAFF. The whole variable domain, filled in from reference TRBV5-1 and TRBJ1-1, reads KAGVTQTPRYLIKTRGQQVTLSCSPISGHRSVSWYQQTPGQGLQFLFEYFSETQRNKGNFPGRFSGRQFSNSRSEMNVSTLELGDSALYLCASRGDRVRNTEAFFGQGTRLTVV.

This clone was detected only a few times. This chain links TRBV6-6 with TRBJ2-7; D is perhaps TRBD2 (6 bases). V shed 6 bases and J shed 3 bases, with 18 bases lying between them. The CDR3 spans 15 residues. Germline CDR1 is MNHNY and CDR2 is SVGAGI (reference sequence). The CDR3 DNA sequence: TGTGCCAGCAGCCCAGTACGGGGGATCGTCTACGAGCAGTACTTC. It encodes CASSPVRGIVYEQYF.

The chain links TRBV6-1 to TRBJ2-7; weak D call: TRBD1 (6 bases). This CDR3 is built from 12 residues. Per the germline V gene, CDR1 is MNHNS and CDR2 is SASEGT. Trimming cost V 1 base and J 7 bases, with 8 bases left between them. CDR3 bases: TGTGCCAGCAGTGAAGGGGGACAAGAGCAGTACTTC. Residues: CASSEGGQEQYF.

V and J are TRBV7-2 and TRBJ2-7; TRBD2 agrees at 16 bases. The V gene's germline CDR1 is SGHTA and CDR2 FQGNSA. Unmatched junction bases numbered 6, after V lost 5 bases and J lost 2 bases. The CDR3 is made up of 17 amino acids. The CDR3 region has the DNA TGTGCCAGCAGCCCCTTCGGGACTAGCGGGAGGGCCTACGAGCAGTACTTC. This encodes CASSPFGTSGRAYEQYF.

The chain uses TRBV6-4 and TRBJ1-4, with TRBD1 identical over 8 bases. The CDR3 loop spans 17 amino acids. V was pared by 8 bases and J by 4 bases, with 15 bases of the junction left unmatched. Germline loops: CDR1 MRHNA, CDR2 SNTAGT. CDR3 sequence reads: CASVSRGQGSGNEKLFF. The DNA for the CDR3 is TGTGCCAGCGTTAGTAGAGGACAGGGCTCGGGTAATGAAAAACTGTTTTTT.

V is TRBV7-8 and J is TRBJ1-2, with 8 positions matching TRBD1. CDR3 size: 15 residues. J gave up 4 bases and V 5 bases, and 9 bases lay outside the gene matches. Germline V CDR1 and CDR2: SGHVS, FQNEAQ. The CDR3: CASSPNGDRRYGYTF. Written as DNA, the CDR3 is TGTGCCAGCAGCCCTAATGGGGACAGGCGCTATGGCTACACCTTC.

This chain uses TRBV4-1 with TRBJ2-7; 7 positions match TRBD1. V dropped 5 bases and J dropped 6; count of bases not matched to a gene: 10. Germline-derived CDR1 and CDR2 are MGHRA and YSYEKL. The CDR3 is 14 residues long. The CDR3 region has the DNA TGCGCCAGCAGCGAACCTGACAGGGAAAGCGAGCAGTACTTC. Translating gives CASSEPDRESEQYF.

V is TRBV28 and J is TRBJ2-7; 9 nucleotides agree with TRBD1. With 4 bases clipped from V and 3 bases from J, the junction kept 1 base outside the gene matches. The CDR3 covers 13 residues. Germline V gives CDR1 MDHEN, CDR2 SYDVKM. The CDR3 region has the DNA TGTGCCAGCAGTTCGGGACAGGGCTACGAGCAGTACTTC. Translating gives CASSSGQGYEQYF.